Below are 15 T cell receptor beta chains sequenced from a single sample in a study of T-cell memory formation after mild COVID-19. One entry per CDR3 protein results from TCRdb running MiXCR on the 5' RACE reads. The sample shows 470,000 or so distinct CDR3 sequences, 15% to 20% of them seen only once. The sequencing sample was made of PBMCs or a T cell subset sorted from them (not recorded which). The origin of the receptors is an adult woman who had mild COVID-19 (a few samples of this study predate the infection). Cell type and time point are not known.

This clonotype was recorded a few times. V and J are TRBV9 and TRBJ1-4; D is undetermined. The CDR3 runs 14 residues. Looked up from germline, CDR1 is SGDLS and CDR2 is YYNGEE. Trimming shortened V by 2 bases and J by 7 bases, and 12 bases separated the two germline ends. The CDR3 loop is CASSVQPSGEKLFF. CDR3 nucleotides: TGTGCCAGCAGCGTCCAACCTAGCGGTGAAAAACTGTTTTTT.

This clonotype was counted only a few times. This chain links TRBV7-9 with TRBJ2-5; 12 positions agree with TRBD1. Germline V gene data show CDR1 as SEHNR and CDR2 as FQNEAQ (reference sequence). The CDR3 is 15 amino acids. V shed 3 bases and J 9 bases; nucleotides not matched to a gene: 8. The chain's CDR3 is CASSLGQGAREAQYF. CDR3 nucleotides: TGTGCCAGCAGCTTGGGACAGGGGGCTAGGGAGGCCCAGTACTTC.

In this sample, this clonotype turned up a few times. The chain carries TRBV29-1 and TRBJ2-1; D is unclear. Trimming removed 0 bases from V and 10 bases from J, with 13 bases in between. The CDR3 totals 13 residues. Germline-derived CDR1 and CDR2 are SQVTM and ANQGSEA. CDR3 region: CSVEDRRFGEQFF. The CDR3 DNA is TGCAGCGTTGAAGATCGCAGGTTCGGGGAGCAGTTCTTC.

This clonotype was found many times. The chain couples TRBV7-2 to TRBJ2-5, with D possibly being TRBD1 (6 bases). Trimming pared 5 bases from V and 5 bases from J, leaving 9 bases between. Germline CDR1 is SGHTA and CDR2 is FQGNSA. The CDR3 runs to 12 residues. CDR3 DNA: TGTGCCAGCAGCCCGAGGGGGGAGACCCAGTACTTC. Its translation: CASSPRGETQYF.

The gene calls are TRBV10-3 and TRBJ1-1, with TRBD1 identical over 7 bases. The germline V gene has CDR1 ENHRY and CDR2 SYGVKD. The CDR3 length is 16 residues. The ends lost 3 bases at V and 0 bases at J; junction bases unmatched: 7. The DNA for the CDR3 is TGTGCCATCAGTGACATGGACAGGATCATGAACACTGAAGCTTTCTTT. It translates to CAISDMDRIMNTEAFF.

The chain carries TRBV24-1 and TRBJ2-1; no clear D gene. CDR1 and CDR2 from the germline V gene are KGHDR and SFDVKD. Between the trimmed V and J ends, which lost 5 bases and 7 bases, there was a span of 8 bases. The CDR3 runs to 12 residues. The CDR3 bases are TGTGCCACCAGTGCCAGGTGGAATGAGCAGTTCTTC. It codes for CATSARWNEQFF.

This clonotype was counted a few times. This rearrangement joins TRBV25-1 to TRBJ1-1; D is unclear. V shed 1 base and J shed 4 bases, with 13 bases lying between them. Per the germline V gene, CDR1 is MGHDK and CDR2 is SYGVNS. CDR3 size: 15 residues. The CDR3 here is CASSEFTGPGTEAFF. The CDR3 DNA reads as TGTGCCAGCAGTGAATTTACCGGACCAGGCACTGAAGCTTTCTTT.

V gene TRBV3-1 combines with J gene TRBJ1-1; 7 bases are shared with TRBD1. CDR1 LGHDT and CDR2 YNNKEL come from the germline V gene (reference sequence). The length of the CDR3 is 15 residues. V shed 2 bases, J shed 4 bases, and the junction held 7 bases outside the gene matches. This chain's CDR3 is CASSQPRHRGTEAFF. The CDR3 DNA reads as TGTGCCAGCAGCCAACCTAGACACAGGGGCACTGAAGCTTTCTTT.

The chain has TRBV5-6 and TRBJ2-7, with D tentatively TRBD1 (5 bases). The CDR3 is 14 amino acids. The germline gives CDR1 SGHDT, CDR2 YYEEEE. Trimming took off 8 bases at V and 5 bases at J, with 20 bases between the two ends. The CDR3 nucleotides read TGTGCCAGGCAAGACGATGACAGAAACCACGAGCAGTACTTC. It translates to CARQDDDRNHEQYF.

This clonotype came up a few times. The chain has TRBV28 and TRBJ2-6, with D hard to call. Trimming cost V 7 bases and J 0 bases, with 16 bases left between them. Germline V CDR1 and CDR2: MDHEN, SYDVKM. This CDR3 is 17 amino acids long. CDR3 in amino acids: CASTPSSWTSGANVLTF. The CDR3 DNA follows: TGTGCCAGCACCCCGTCCAGCTGGACCTCTGGGGCCAACGTCCTGACTTTC.

The CDR3 here is CASSPRRPGGNNQPQHF. CDR3 coding DNA: TGTGCCAGCAGCCCCCGACGGCCCGGGGGGAACAATCAGCCCCAGCATTTT. The V call is TRBV7-8, the J call TRBJ1-5; possible D gene TRBD1, 5 bases. CDR3 length: 17 residues. CDR1 is SGHVS, CDR2 FQNEAQ, per germline. V was cut by 5 bases and J by 3 bases, with 20 bases left in between.

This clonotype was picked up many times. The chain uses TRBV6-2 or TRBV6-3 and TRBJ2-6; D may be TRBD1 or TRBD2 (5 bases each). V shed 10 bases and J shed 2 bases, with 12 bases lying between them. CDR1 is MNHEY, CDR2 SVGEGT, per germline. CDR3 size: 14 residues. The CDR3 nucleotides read TGTGCCACAAGAAGAGGGGCTGGGGCCAACGTCCTGACTTTC. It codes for CATRRGAGANVLTF.

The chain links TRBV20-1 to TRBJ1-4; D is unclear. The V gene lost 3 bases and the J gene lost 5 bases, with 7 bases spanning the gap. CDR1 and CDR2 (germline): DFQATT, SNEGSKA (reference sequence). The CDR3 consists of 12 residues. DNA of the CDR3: TGCAGTGCTAGGACCAGAAATGAAAAACTGTTTTTT. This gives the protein CSARTRNEKLFF.

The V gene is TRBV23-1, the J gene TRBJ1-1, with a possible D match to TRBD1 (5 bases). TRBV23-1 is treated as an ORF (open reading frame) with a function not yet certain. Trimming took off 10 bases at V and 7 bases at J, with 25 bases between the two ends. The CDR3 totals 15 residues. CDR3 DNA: TGCGCCACCCCGGGCCGGGACCCCGAGGAAGGTGAAGCTTTCTTT. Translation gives CATPGRDPEEGEAFF.

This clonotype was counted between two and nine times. The CDR3 DNA reads TGTGCCAGCAGCGACGCACTAGCGGGTAGCACAGATACGCAGTATTTT. Protein sequence: CASSDALAGSTDTQYF. The chain employs TRBV7-9 and TRBJ2-3, with TRBD2 matching 9 bases. The CDR3 totals 16 residues. Germline V gene sequence: CDR1 SEHNR, CDR2 FQNEAQ (reference sequence). Germline trimming cut 5 bases from V and 0 bases from J; bases unmatched to any gene: 6.